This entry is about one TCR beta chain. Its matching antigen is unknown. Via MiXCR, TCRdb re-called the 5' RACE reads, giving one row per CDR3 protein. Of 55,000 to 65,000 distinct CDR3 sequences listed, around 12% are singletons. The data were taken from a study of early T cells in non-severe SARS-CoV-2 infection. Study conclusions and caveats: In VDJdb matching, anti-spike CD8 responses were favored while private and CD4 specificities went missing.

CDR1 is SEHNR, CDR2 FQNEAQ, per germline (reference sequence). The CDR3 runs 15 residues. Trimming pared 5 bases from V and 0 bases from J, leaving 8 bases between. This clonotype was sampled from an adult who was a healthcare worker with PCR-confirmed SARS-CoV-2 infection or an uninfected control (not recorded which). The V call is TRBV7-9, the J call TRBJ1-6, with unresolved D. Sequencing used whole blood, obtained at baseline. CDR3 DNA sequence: TGTGCCAGCAGCCCAACCAGCTCCTATAATTCACCCCTCCACTTT. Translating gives CASSPTSSYNSPLHF.